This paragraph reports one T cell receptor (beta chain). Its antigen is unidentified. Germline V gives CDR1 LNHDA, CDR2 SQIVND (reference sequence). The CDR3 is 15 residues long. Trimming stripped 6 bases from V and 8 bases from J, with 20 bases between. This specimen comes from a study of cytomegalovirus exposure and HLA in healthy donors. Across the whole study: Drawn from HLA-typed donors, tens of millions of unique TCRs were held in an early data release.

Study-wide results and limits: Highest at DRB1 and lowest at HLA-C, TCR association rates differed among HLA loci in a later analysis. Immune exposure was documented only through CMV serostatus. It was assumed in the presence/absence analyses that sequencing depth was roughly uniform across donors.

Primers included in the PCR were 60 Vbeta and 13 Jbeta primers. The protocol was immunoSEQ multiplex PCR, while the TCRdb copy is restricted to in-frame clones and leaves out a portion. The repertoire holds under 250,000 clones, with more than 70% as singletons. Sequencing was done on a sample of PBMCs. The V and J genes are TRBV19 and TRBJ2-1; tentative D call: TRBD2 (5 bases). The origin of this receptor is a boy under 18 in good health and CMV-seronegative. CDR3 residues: CASSPWERRMDEQFF. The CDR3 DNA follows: TGTGCCAGTAGCCCTTGGGAGCGAAGGATGGATGAGCAGTTCTTC.